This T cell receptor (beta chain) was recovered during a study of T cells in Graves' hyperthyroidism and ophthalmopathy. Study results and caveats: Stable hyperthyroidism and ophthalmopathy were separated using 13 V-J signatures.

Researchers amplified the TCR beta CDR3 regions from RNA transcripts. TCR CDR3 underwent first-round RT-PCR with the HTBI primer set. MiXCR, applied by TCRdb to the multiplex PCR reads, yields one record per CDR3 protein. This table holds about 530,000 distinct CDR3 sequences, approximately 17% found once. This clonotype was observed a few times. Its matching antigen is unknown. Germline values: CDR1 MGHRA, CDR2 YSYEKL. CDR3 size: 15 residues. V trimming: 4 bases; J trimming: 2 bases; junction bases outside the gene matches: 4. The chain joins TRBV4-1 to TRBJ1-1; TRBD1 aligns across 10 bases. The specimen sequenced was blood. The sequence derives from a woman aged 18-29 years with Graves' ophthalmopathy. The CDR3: CASSLTGGENTEAFF. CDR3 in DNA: TGCGCCAGCAGCCTGACAGGGGGCGAAAACACTGAAGCTTTCTTT.